The 32 T cell receptor beta chains in this list originate from one sample, sequenced in a study of blood T cell repertoires in COVID-19 (dated by TCRdb to between 2020 and 2021). Receptors were amplified or captured by the immunoSEQ multiplex PCR assay. Not all clones reach the TCRdb copy of this immuneACCESS table, which keeps in-frame sequences only. Checked studies attribute under half of the gap to unresolved V genes and leave the rest unexplained. The sample table contains some 150,000 clones; only one count was recorded for around 88% of them. The ten largest clones capture approximately 1.4% of the sample. The sequencing input was peripheral blood. The receptors derive from a woman aged 60-75 years with acute or convalescent COVID-19.

The V gene is TRBV4-3, the J gene TRBJ2-1; 13 nucleotides line up with TRBD2. The CDR3 has 17 amino acids. J lost 4 bases, V lost 0 bases, and 3 bases had no gene match. CDR1 and CDR2 (germline): LGHNA, YSLEER. The CDR3 sequence: CASSQETSGGRYNEQFF. CDR3 DNA sequence: TGCGCCAGCAGCCAAGAGACTAGCGGGGGGCGATACAATGAGCAGTTCTTC.

V gene TRBV30 combines with J gene TRBJ1-1; a weak D match, TRBD1 (5 bases). CDR1 is GTSNPN and CDR2 is SVGIG in the germline V gene (reference sequence). V was trimmed by 3 bases and J by 4 bases, leaving 12 bases between them. The CDR3 totals 13 residues. This CDR3 reads CAWSDRGFTEAFF. The CDR3, as DNA: TGTGCCTGGAGCGATCGGGGGTTCACTGAAGCTTTCTTT.

J is TRBJ1-1 and V is TRBV2, with unresolved D. Germline CDR1 reads SNHLY; CDR2 reads FYNNEI. The CDR3 is 13 amino acids. Between the trimmed V and J ends, which lost 7 bases and 1 base, there was a span of 10 bases. CDR3 in amino acids: CASIEQTNTEAFF. The CDR3 nucleotides are TGTGCCAGCATCGAACAAACGAACACTGAAGCTTTCTTT.

This chain links TRBV6-5 with TRBJ1-2; the D gene is possibly TRBD1 (5 bases). The CDR3 is 14 residues long. In germline, CDR1 is MNHEY, CDR2 SVGAGI. Between the trimmed V and J ends, which lost 5 bases and 4 bases, there was a span of 14 bases. CDR3 residues: CASSPTGLVYGYTF. The CDR3 region has the DNA TGTGCCAGCAGTCCCACGGGACTTGTCTATGGCTACACCTTC.

This chain uses TRBV24-1 with TRBJ2-5; 8 bases fit TRBD2. V lost 4 bases, J lost 4 bases, and 4 bases stayed unmatched. In germline, CDR1 is KGHDR, CDR2 SFDVKD. This CDR3 is 14 amino acids long. In nucleotides, the CDR3 is TGTGCCACCAGTGACGGGGGGGCCAGAGAGACCCAGTACTTC. Translating gives CATSDGGARETQYF.

This clone has more than one count but fewer than ten. The chain links TRBV7-2 to TRBJ1-2; D is unresolved. Germline V gene sequence: CDR1 SGHTA, CDR2 FQGNSA. Trimming took off 5 bases at V and 4 bases at J, with 17 bases between the two ends. The CDR3 totals 15 residues. The CDR3 region is CASSQDDVGGYGYTF. CDR3 coding DNA: TGTGCCAGCAGCCAAGACGACGTGGGAGGCTATGGCTACACCTTC.

J is TRBJ1-2 and V is TRBV10-3; D not certain. V lost 0 bases and J 0 bases, leaving 5 bases between the germline ends. The CDR3 is made up of 14 amino acids. Germline V gene sequence: CDR1 ENHRY, CDR2 SYGVKD. The CDR3, as DNA: TGTGCCATCAGTGAGTCGCCAGCTAACTATGGCTACACCTTC. Translation: CAISESPANYGYTF.

The chain has TRBV24-1 and TRBJ2-5, with TRBD2 identical over 8 bases. The V gene end was trimmed by 4 bases and the J gene end by 4 bases; junction bases not matched to a gene: 13. Germline V gene sequence: CDR1 KGHDR, CDR2 SFDVKD. The CDR3 sequence is 17 residues long. Here the CDR3 reads CATSDTGGVAGAETQYF. The CDR3 bases are TGTGCCACCAGTGACACCGGGGGGGTGGCGGGGGCAGAGACCCAGTACTTC.

This chain links TRBV6-5 with TRBJ1-4, with D perhaps matching TRBD1 (5 bases). The CDR3 totals 15 residues. Deletions cut 2 bases from V and 0 bases from J, with 7 bases between. Germline CDR1 is MNHEY and CDR2 is SVGAGI. Here the CDR3 reads CASSYGAATNEKLFF. The CDR3 DNA sequence: TGTGCCAGCAGTTACGGGGCCGCAACTAATGAAAAACTGTTTTTT.

The V gene is TRBV5-1, the J gene TRBJ2-5; TRBD1 aligns across 12 bases. The ends lost 5 bases at V and 5 bases at J; junction bases unmatched: 10. CDR1 is SGHRS and CDR2 is YFSETQ in the germline V gene. There are 16 residues in the CDR3. CDR3 sequence: CASSLRGTGGGETQYF. As DNA, the CDR3 is TGCGCCAGCAGTCTCCGCGGGACAGGGGGCGGGGAGACCCAGTACTTC.

The genes are TRBV29-1 and TRBJ1-2; the D gene is possibly TRBD1 (5 bases). CDR3 length: 14 residues. Germline CDR1 is SQVTM and CDR2 is ANQGSEA. Between the trimmed V and J ends, which lost 0 bases and 2 bases, there was a span of 10 bases. CDR3 sequence: CSVEDHPGNYGYTF. The CDR3, as DNA: TGCAGCGTTGAAGATCATCCAGGGAACTATGGCTACACCTTC.

This chain uses TRBV24-1 with TRBJ1-2; TRBD1 is a possible D gene (5 bases). V shed 0 bases and J shed 0 bases, with 10 bases lying between them. This CDR3 comprises 16 residues. From germline, CDR1 is KGHDR and CDR2 SFDVKD. CDR3 DNA sequence: TGTGCCACCAGTGATTTGGGGCAGGGAACTAACTATGGCTACACCTTC. This gives the protein CATSDLGQGTNYGYTF.

This chain uses TRBV5-1 with TRBJ2-1; TRBD1 agrees at 9 bases. CDR1 and CDR2 from the germline V gene are SGHRS and YFSETQ. V dropped 5 bases and J dropped 2; count of bases not matched to a gene: 11. The CDR3 runs 17 residues. DNA of the CDR3: TGCGCCAGCAGTTTGACCGCCGGGACAGGGACCTACAATGAGCAGTTCTTC. Amino acids: CASSLTAGTGTYNEQFF.

The CDR3 reads CASSGSGTGTYEQYF. The CDR3 coding sequence is TGTGCCAGCAGTGGGTCCGGGACAGGGACGTACGAGCAGTACTTC. The rearrangement joins TRBV25-1 to TRBJ2-7; 9 bases line up with TRBD1. This CDR3 is built from 15 residues. The trim removed 4 bases at V and 4 bases at J, leaving 8 bases unmatched. Per germline, CDR1 MGHDK and CDR2 SYGVNS.

The genes are TRBV2 and TRBJ1-1, with 9 bases lining up with TRBD1. Per germline, CDR1 SNHLY and CDR2 FYNNEI. J was trimmed by 6 bases and V by 6 bases; bases with no gene match: 8. The CDR3 has 14 residues. The CDR3 sequence: CASRGQGAGAEAFF. In DNA form, the CDR3 reads TGTGCCAGCAGGGGACAGGGTGCTGGGGCTGAAGCTTTCTTT.

The sample holds a few counts of this clone. This chain joins TRBV7-8 and TRBJ1-2; no reliable D call. CDR3 length: 16 residues. Between the trimmed V and J ends, which lost 0 bases and 0 bases, there was a span of 11 bases. Germline-derived CDR1 and CDR2 are SGHVS and FQNEAQ. For the CDR3, the DNA is TGTGCCAGCAGCTTAGCAAGGAGGCGAGCTAACTATGGCTACACCTTC. Translated: CASSLARRRANYGYTF.

The rearrangement links TRBV6-2 or TRBV6-3 to TRBJ2-1; 11 bases align to TRBD1. The V gene end was trimmed by 6 bases and the J gene end by 6 bases; junction bases not matched to a gene: 7. The CDR3 spans 15 residues. Germline assignment: CDR1 MNHEY and CDR2 SVGEGT. The CDR3 coding sequence is TGTGCCAGCAGCCGCGGACAGGGGGCAAGCAATGAGCAGTTCTTC. Its translation: CASSRGQGASNEQFF.

V and J are TRBV18 and TRBJ2-1; TRBD2 might be the D (6 bases). CDR1 and CDR2 from the germline V gene are KGHSH and LQKENI. V lost 3 bases, J lost 7 bases, and 13 bases lay in between. CDR3 size: 14 residues. DNA of the CDR3: TGTGCCAGCTCACCCTGGGACTCGGAAAATGAGCAGTTCTTC. It translates to CASSPWDSENEQFF.

This chain uses TRBV7-9 with TRBJ2-1; 9 nucleotides match TRBD1. V dropped 5 bases and J dropped 14; count of bases not matched to a gene: 10. Germline CDR1 and CDR2: SEHNR and FQNEAQ (reference sequence). CDR3 length equals 13 residues. The CDR3 DNA is TGTGCCAGCAGCCCCACCATAGGACAGGGGAAGTTCTTC. Translated, it gives CASSPTIGQGKFF.

The chain employs TRBV1 and TRBJ2-1; no DNA check was done on the table's D call, TRBD2. TRBV1 is a known pseudogene. The CDR3 runs 14 residues. The CDR3 here is CTSTRGTSDNEQFF. As DNA, the CDR3 is TGCACCAGCACTAGGGGGACTAGCGACAATGAGCAGTTCTTC.

The chain couples TRBV29-1 to TRBJ1-1; D might be TRBD1 (5 bases). The CDR3 length is 11 residues. Germline V CDR1 and CDR2: SQVTM, ANQGSEA. V was clipped by 4 bases and J by 7 bases, with 10 bases between them. The CDR3 nucleotides read TGCAGCGTTGTAACACAGGTTGAAGCTTTCTTT. Residues: CSVVTQVEAFF.

V usage is TRBV19 and J usage is TRBJ2-1; 11 nucleotides match TRBD2. Germline-derived CDR1 and CDR2 are LNHDA and SQIVND (reference sequence). V was pared by 3 bases and J by 7 bases, with 14 bases of the junction left unmatched. CDR3 length: 18 residues. CDR3 amino acids: CASSIGLAGGQGDNEQFF. The CDR3 bases are TGTGCCAGTAGTATTGGGCTAGCGGGGGGCCAGGGGGATAATGAGCAGTTCTTC.

V usage is TRBV19 and J usage is TRBJ2-2; D gene ambiguous. Trimming took off 4 bases at V and 2 bases at J, with 11 bases between the two ends. The CDR3 is made up of 15 amino acids. The V gene's germline CDR1 is LNHDA and CDR2 SQIVND (reference sequence). The CDR3 bases are TGTGCCAGTAGTAAGATCGACACTAACACCGGGGAGCTGTTTTTT. Translating gives CASSKIDTNTGELFF.

The chain links TRBV19 to TRBJ1-5; a weak D match, TRBD1 (6 bases). V gave up 2 bases and J gave up 7 bases, with 12 bases separating them. CDR3 length: 14 amino acids. Germline V lookup: CDR1 LNHDA, CDR2 SQIVND (reference sequence). In DNA form, the CDR3 reads TGTGCCAGTAGTATACAGGGGTTAAGCCAGCCCCAGCATTTT. Translated, it gives CASSIQGLSQPQHF.

The chain uses TRBV12-3 or TRBV12-4 and TRBJ2-2; D is perhaps TRBD1 (5 bases). Trimming took off 7 bases at V and 4 bases at J, with 7 bases between the two ends. This CDR3 is built from 12 residues. CDR3 amino acids: CASTQGTGELFF. CDR3 in DNA: TGTGCCAGCACTCAGGGCACCGGGGAGCTGTTTTTT.

This clone was counted only a few times. This chain connects TRBV5-5 to TRBJ2-5; the match to TRBD1 covers 12 bases. J lost 5 bases, V lost 2 bases, and 4 bases had no gene match. Germline-derived CDR1 and CDR2 are SGHKS and YYEKEE (reference sequence). This CDR3 has 15 residues. The CDR3 DNA reads as TGTGCCAGCAGCTTCGGGACAGGGGGCGCGGAGACCCAGTACTTC. It yields the protein CASSFGTGGAETQYF.

The chain recombines TRBV28 with TRBJ1-4; tentatively, D is TRBD1 (5 bases). V was shortened by 5 bases and J by 2 bases, with 9 bases between the two germline ends. Germline CDR1 is MDHEN and CDR2 is SYDVKM. This CDR3 comprises 14 residues. Here the CDR3 reads CASSQGSTNEKLFF. Written as DNA, the CDR3 is TGTGCCAGCAGTCAGGGTTCGACTAATGAAAAACTGTTTTTT.

This rearrangement joins TRBV10-3 to TRBJ2-3; possibly TRBD2 for D (6 bases). Per germline, CDR1 ENHRY and CDR2 SYGVKD. Trimming left V 11 bases short and J 4 bases short, with 13 bases between. This CDR3 spans 12 amino acids. The CDR3 protein is CAAQGGSDTQYF. DNA for the CDR3: TGTGCCGCCCAGGGAGGTTCAGATACGCAGTATTTT.

V gene TRBV3-1 (or the pseudogene TRBV3-2) combines with J gene TRBJ1-2, with 7 bases fitting TRBD1. V dropped 1 base and J dropped 0; count of bases not matched to a gene: 5. The CDR3 totals 16 residues. Per the germline V gene, CDR1 is LGHDT and CDR2 is YNNKEL (reference sequence). The CDR3, as DNA: TGTGCCAGCAGCCAAGGACAGGGCCGAGCTAACTATGGCTACACCTTC. It encodes CASSQGQGRANYGYTF.

This chain uses TRBV3-1 (or the pseudogene TRBV3-2) with TRBJ2-1, with no clear D. V was clipped by 4 bases and J by 3 bases, with 4 bases between them. This CDR3 is 12 amino acids long. Germline V gene data show CDR1 as LGHDT and CDR2 as YNNKEL (reference sequence). The CDR3, as DNA: TGTGCCAGCAGCCTCAGCTACAATGAGCAGTTCTTC. This gives the protein CASSLSYNEQFF.

V is TRBV2 and J is TRBJ2-7, with D possibly matching TRBD1 (6 bases). Per germline, CDR1 SNHLY and CDR2 FYNNEI. V was pared by 1 base and J by 2 bases, with 6 bases between. There are 13 residues in the CDR3. CDR3 sequence reads: CASSEGTAYEQYF. CDR3 DNA sequence: TGTGCCAGCAGTGAAGGGACAGCCTACGAGCAGTACTTC.

This rearrangement joins TRBV19 to TRBJ2-5, with a tentative D call TRBD1 (7 bases). Germline V CDR1 and CDR2: LNHDA, SQIVND (reference sequence). The CDR3 runs to 14 residues. V lost 9 bases to trimming and J lost 5 bases, with 19 bases between them. The CDR3, as DNA: TGTGCCAGCTCCCAGGGGGGATGGGGGGAGACCCAGTACTTC. Translated, it gives CASSQGGWGETQYF. Together with reference TRBV19 and TRBJ2-5, the CDR3 gives the full variable domain: DGGITQSPKYLFRKEGQNVTLSCEQNLNHDAMYWYRQDPGQGLRLIYYSQIVNDFQKGDIAEGYSVSREKKESFPLTVTSAQKNPTAFYLCASSQGGWGETQYFGPGTRLLVL.